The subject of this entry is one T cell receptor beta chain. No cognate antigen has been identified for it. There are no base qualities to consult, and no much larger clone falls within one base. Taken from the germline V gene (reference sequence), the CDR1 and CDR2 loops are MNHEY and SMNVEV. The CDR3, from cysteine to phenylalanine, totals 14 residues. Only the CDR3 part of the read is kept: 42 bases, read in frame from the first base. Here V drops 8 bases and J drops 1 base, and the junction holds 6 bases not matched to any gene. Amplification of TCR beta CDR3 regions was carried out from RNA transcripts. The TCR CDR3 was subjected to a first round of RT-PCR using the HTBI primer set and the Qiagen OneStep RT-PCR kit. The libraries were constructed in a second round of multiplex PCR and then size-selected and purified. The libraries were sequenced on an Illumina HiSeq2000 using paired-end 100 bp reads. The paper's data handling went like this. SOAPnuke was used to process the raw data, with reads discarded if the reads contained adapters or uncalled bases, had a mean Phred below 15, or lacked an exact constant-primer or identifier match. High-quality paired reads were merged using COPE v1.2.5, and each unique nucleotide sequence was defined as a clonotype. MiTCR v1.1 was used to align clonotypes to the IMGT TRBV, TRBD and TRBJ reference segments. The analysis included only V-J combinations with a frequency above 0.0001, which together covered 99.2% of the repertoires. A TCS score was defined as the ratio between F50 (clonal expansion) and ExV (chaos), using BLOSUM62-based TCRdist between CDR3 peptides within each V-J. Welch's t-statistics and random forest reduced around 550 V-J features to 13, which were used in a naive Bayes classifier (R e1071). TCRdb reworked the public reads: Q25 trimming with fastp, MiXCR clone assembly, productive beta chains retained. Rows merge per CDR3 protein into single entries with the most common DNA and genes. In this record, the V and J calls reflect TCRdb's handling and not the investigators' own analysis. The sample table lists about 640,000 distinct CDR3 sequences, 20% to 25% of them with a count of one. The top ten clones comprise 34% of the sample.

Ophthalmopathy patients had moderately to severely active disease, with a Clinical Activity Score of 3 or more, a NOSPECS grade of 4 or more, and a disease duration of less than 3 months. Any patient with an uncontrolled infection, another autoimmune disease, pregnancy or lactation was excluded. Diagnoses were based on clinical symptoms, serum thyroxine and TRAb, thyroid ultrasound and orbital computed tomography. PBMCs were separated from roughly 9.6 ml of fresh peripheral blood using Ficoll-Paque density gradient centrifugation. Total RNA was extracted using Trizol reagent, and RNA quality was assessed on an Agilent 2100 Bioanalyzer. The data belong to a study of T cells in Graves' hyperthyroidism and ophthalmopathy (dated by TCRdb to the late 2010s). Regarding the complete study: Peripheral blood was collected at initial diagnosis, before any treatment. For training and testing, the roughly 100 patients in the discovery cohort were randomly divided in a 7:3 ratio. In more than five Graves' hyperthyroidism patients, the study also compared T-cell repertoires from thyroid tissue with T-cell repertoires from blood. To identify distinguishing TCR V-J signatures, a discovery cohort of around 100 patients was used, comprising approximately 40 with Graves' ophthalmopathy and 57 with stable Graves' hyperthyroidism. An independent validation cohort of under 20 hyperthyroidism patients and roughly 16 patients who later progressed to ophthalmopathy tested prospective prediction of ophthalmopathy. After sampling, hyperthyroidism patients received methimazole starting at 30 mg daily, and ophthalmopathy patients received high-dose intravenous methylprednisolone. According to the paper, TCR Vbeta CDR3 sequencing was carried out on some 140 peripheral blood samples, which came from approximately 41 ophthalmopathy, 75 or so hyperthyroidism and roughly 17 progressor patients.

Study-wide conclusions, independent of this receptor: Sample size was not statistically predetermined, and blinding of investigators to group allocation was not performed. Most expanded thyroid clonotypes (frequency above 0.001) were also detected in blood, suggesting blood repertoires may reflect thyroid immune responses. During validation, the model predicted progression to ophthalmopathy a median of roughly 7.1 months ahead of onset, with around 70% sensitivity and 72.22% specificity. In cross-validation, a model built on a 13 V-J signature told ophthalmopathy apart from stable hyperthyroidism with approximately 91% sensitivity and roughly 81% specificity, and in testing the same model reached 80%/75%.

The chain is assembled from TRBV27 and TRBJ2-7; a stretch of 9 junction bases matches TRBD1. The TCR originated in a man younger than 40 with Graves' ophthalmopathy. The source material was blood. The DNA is TGTGCCAGCCGCAAGGGGACAGGGTCCTACGAGCAGTACTTC. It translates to CASRKGTGSYEQYF.